What follows are 9 T cell receptor beta chains derived from one specimen sequenced in a study of blood T cell repertoires in COVID-19. Assay used: immunoSEQ multiplex PCR; TCRdb lists only in-frame clones, some missing. The sample holds 100,000 or so clones, 90% to 95% seen once. What was sequenced was peripheral blood. Receptors originate from a woman aged 45 to 65 in a cohort sampled during active COVID-19.

The chain links TRBV6-1 to TRBJ1-2; weak D call: TRBD1 (6 bases). The germline V gene encodes CDR1 MNHNS and CDR2 SASEGT. The CDR3 extends over 15 amino acids. Deletions cut 1 base from V and 4 bases from J, with 13 bases between. The CDR3 nucleotides are TGTGCCAGCAGTGAAGACACAGGGTTTTTCTATGGCTACACCTTC. It is translated as CASSEDTGFFYGYTF.

This sequence joins TRBV7-9 and TRBJ1-3; no clear D gene. The CDR3 contains 17 residues. Germline V gene sequence: CDR1 SEHNR, CDR2 FQNEAQ (reference sequence). Trimming pared 1 base from V and 0 bases from J, leaving 13 bases between. This CDR3 is CASSLVPNTDSGNTIYF. The CDR3 DNA sequence: TGTGCCAGCAGCTTAGTTCCAAATACAGACTCTGGAAACACCATATATTTT.

The sample holds a few counts of this clone. V usage is TRBV2 and J usage is TRBJ1-2, with 8 bases fitting TRBD1. This CDR3 has 14 amino acids. In germline, CDR1 is SNHLY, CDR2 FYNNEI. The J segment lost 6 bases and the V segment lost 8 bases, leaving 11 bases of the junction unmatched. The CDR3: CASSRGRGLDGYTF. The CDR3 DNA sequence: TGTGCCAGCTCCAGGGGGCGAGGCCTGGATGGCTACACCTTC.

The rearrangement uses TRBV5-1 and TRBJ2-5; 10 bases align to TRBD2. This CDR3 spans 15 amino acids. The junction had 9 bases not matched to a gene; V was cut back by 5 bases and J by 5 bases. The germline gives CDR1 SGHRS, CDR2 YFSETQ. CDR3 sequence reads: CASSTASGGGETQYF. The CDR3 coding sequence is TGCGCCAGCAGTACAGCTAGCGGGGGTGGTGAGACCCAGTACTTC.

V is TRBV3-1 (or the pseudogene TRBV3-2) and J is TRBJ2-1; 14 nucleotides line up with TRBD2. From germline, CDR1 is LGHDT and CDR2 YNNKEL (reference sequence). V dropped 4 bases and J dropped 9; count of bases not matched to a gene: 8. The CDR3 totals 16 residues. CDR3 loop: CASSLQGLAGAREQFF. In DNA, the CDR3 is TGTGCCAGCAGCCTGCAGGGACTAGCGGGAGCCCGTGAGCAGTTCTTC.

The gene calls are TRBV5-1 and TRBJ2-5, with a tentative D call TRBD2 (5 bases). V gave up 5 bases and J gave up 5 bases, with 7 bases separating them. Germline CDR1 SGHRS, CDR2 YFSETQ. The CDR3 length is 11 residues. The CDR3 sequence is CASRRGETQYF. The CDR3 coding sequence is TGCGCCAGCAGGCGCGGGGAGACCCAGTACTTC.

This clone was counted between two and nine times. V gene TRBV5-5 combines with J gene TRBJ1-1, with D maybe TRBD1 (5 bases). The V end was cut by 0 bases, the J end by 1 base, with 10 bases between. Germline V gene sequence: CDR1 SGHKS, CDR2 YYEKEE (reference sequence). The CDR3 length is 15 residues. In DNA form, the CDR3 reads TGTGCCAGCAGCTTGGCCGACAGATGGAACACTGAAGCTTTCTTT. As protein: CASSLADRWNTEAFF.

The V and J genes are TRBV3-1 (or the pseudogene TRBV3-2) and TRBJ2-2; D ambiguous. Trimming shortened V by 1 base and J by 6 bases, and 6 bases separated the two germline ends. Per germline, CDR1 LGHDT and CDR2 YNNKEL (reference sequence). The CDR3 spans 13 residues. The CDR3 DNA sequence: TGTGCCAGCAGCCAAGGTCCGTCCGGGGAGCTGTTTTTT. This gives the protein CASSQGPSGELFF.

The chain employs TRBV11-2 and TRBJ2-1; 11 bases match TRBD2. This CDR3 region has 16 residues. Per the germline V gene, CDR1 is SGHAT and CDR2 is FQNNGV. Losses at the gene ends were 5 bases for V and 4 bases for J; bases not matched to a gene: 7. The CDR3 DNA reads as TGTGCCAGCAGCGGTAGCGGGAGGGCCACATACAATGAGCAGTTCTTC. This codes for CASSGSGRATYNEQFF.